This T cell receptor beta chain is drawn from a study of blood T cell repertoires in COVID-19 (TCRdb year 2020). Study-level background: Recovered participants in ImmuneRACE Cohort 3 were defined as having two consecutive negative NP/OP PCR tests, clearance from a healthcare professional, or resolution of symptoms. HLA class I and class II types, where available, came from metadata supplied by the sample provider rather than from assay-based typing. Samples from collaborators originated in the United States, Italy and Spain and spanned both the acute and convalescent phases of COVID-19. The prospective study material was composed of cDNA or gDNA derived from T cells, B-cell-depleted T cells, or PBMCs. The dataset comprised deeply sampled blood TCRbeta repertoires from subjects exposed to, actively infected with, or recovered from COVID-19. Samples came from the ongoing ImmuneRACE study (first 160 participants) plus 1,254 subjects from 6 global collaborators. Sample metadata almost always included a de-identified subject ID, COVID-19 status, age in years and sex. The repertoires were made available in a free public database intended to serve as a resource for research on the immune response to SARS-CoV-2. Overall study outcomes, separate from this receptor: The amount of clinical and demographic metadata varied by source and participant and was provided uncurated.

This clone was recorded many times. The antigen it binds to is not known. No quality values exist for individual bases; no much larger clone is one base distant. In the prospective study, participants were roughly 18 to 95 years old, resided in 24 geographic areas of the United States, and were enrolled through a virtual design. In the prospective study, cohorts were assigned on the basis of participant-reported clinical history obtained from a screening survey and a study questionnaire. In the prospective study, mobile phlebotomists collected whole blood, serum and a nasopharyngeal or oropharyngeal swab from each participant. Participants in the prospective study had the option to provide additional blood draws and questionnaires over a roughly 2-month period. Before DNA extraction, prospective study blood samples were shipped either frozen or at room temperature. The immunoSEQ Assay, a bias-controlled multiplex PCR, was used to amplify TCRbeta CDR3 regions from genomic DNA. The original pipeline was this. Nucleated cell counts per sample were estimated from amplification of reference gene primers within the assay. To quantify the absolute abundance of each unique TCRbeta CDR3 rearrangement, sequence reads were collapsed and filtered. For each sample, productive Simpson clonality was calculated by taking the square root of Simpson's diversity index across productive rearrangements. As stored in TCRdb, this immuneACCESS dataset retains in-frame rearrangements with V and J assigned. A fraction of the clones does not appear; measured against another copy, unresolved V genes explain less than half of the discrepancy, and the remainder lacks a known reason. The V and J calls and clone size come from that table; D and trimming were worked out from the DNA. Present in this sample are more than 120,000 clones, roughly 84% of which were seen just once. Jointly, the top ten make up 3% to 4.5% of the sample.

This clonotype was obtained from a man aged 45 to 65 in a cohort exposed to, infected with or recovered from COVID-19 (not recorded which). Sequencing input: PBMCs or T cells enriched from blood (not recorded which).

The CDR3 sequence is CASSSGTHSGNTIYF. The sequenced DNA: TGCGCCAGCAGCAGCGGGACACACTCTGGAAACACCATATATTTT. The sequence is built from TRBV4-3 and TRBJ1-3; the D gene is possibly TRBD1, with 6 bases matching. V loses 5 bases, J loses 0 bases, and the germline ends lie 11 bases apart. Measured from the cysteine to the phenylalanine, the CDR3 is 15 residues long. Only the CDR3 DNA is retained, 45 bases long and in frame from the first base. Reading the germline V gene gives CDR1 LGHNA and CDR2 YSLEER.